A selection of T cell receptor beta chains follows, all from one sample in a study of T cells in Graves' hyperthyroidism and ophthalmopathy. TCRdb passed the multiplex PCR reads through MiXCR, listing each CDR3 protein once. The repertoire includes some 800,000 distinct CDR3 sequences, 38% of them detected once, and 8.9% sits in the top ten. The sequenced sample consisted of blood. These receptors originate from a man aged 18 to 29 with Graves' hyperthyroidism. Both conserved end residues are part of each CDR3.

v_call cdr3_length cdr3_aa
TRBV19 17 CASSIDPQTGSNQPQHF
TRBV20-1 13 CSARLPNTGELFF
TRBV20-1 13 CSASGQPNQPQHF
TRBV18 13 CASSPVVVETQYF
TRBV9 15 CASSVGGQEGETQYF
TRBV20-1 15 CSASSGGGAQETQYF
TRBV24-1 14 CATSEGVGKETQYF
TRBV12-5 12 CASGLSIDGYTF
TRBV5-1 14 CASSLGDRYSPLHF
TRBV29-1 13 CSVEFTSNQPQHF
TRBV9 13 CASSEPSGYEQYF
TRBV2 15 CASRSPGQGGEKLFF
TRBV4-3 15 CASSQVLAGRYEQYF
TRBV2 14 CASSETGLGNTIYF
TRBV7-2 15 CASSLLADFEETQYF
TRBV5-6 15 CASSMSRGRNTEAFF
TRBV5-1 16 CASSPGTVGGNEKLFF
TRBV9 15 CASSPQSGNTGELFF
TRBV7-2 13 CASSLTHSYEQYF
TRBV7-3 20 CASSLPLWRVRSPNTGELFF
TRBV24-1 15 CATSDLAESQETQYF
TRBV4-1 14 CASSQVVGRGPQHF
TRBV2 14 CASSVGRTAYEQYF
TRBV12-3/TRBV12-4 14 CASSLSGRGHEQYF
TRBV10-3 14 CAGLTGAKDTEAFF
TRBV12-3/TRBV12-4 12 CASRASQETQYF